This note documents a single TCR beta chain sequence. The source of the sample is a study of blood T cell repertoires in COVID-19. Produced via immunoSEQ multiplex PCR; TCRdb's table is partial and in-frame only. Among about 160,000 clones, around 80% were seen once, and the ten largest hold approximately 19%. There are 16 residues in the CDR3. Trimming took 5 bases from V and 0 from J, leaving 13 bases between them. CDR1 and CDR2 (germline): SGHTA, FQGNSA. The genes are TRBV7-2 and TRBJ1-4; TRBD1 is a possible D gene (6 bases). Sequencing input: peripheral blood. The TCR comes from a woman aged 80 or older with acute or convalescent COVID-19. The CDR3 here is CASSRTASSTNEKLFF. In nucleotides, the CDR3 is TGTGCCAGCAGCCGGACAGCGAGCTCAACTAATGAAAAACTGTTTTTT.